This entry concerns a single T cell receptor (beta chain). Which antigen it targets is not known. Base qualities are not at hand, and no much larger clone is one base apart. The CDR3 regions of human TCRbeta chains were subjected to immunosequencing. From the authors' description of their analysis: Repertoire TCRs were matched against a reference library of SARS-CoV-2-specific TCRs generated with the MIRA antigen-specificity platform. Breadth was defined as the fraction of unique TCRs that were SARS-CoV-2-associated. Depth was defined as the fraction of total T cells that were SARS-CoV-2-associated. Each spike-specific TCR was assigned to its reactive spike region and to a CD4 or CD8 class using the MIRA data. Log10-transformed breadth and depth values were compared by one-way ANOVA with Sidak's multiple comparisons tests. Here the immuneACCESS table is served through TCRdb, limited to in-frame sequences with V and J called. Missing clones are a known gap in these copies; in checked studies unresolved V genes cover under half, and the rest lacks a known reason. D and trimming were read from the DNA, whereas the V and J calls and clone size are those reported in that table. The sample includes tens of thousands of clones, with around 91% observed a single time. About 28% of the sample goes to the ten largest clones.

The time point label here, explained by the study, means: baseline before first vaccination. The vaccinee samples were drawn from two UK trials, COV001 and COV002, one of which was a single-blind randomized controlled phase 2/3 trial testing AZD1222 (ChAdOx1 nCoV-19) in healthy adults. Trial participant PBMC samples were collected at day 0 and day 28 after the second dose for TCRbeta chain sequencing. These data are taken from a study of T cell responses to AZD1222 COVID-19 vaccine (dated by TCRdb to the early 2020s). About the full investigation: Because spike-specific TCR depth and breadth did not differ between the two schedules, AZD1222 recipients who got a second dose at roughly 4 weeks were pooled with those who got a second dose at roughly 12 weeks. Trial participants were enrolled by age into subgroups of 18-55, 56-69 and 70-plus years, and around 150, 29 and 61 TCR-sequenced participants, respectively, were included in these subgroups. A total of just over 230 trial participants underwent TCR sequencing, of whom under 220 had received two doses of AZD1222 and roughly 26 had received two doses of the MenACWY control vaccine. Study-wide findings and limitations: Conclusions about previously exposed vaccinees were limited because only a handful of AZD1222 recipients were SARS-CoV-2 seropositive at baseline. Because no samples from the day 14 peak response were available, repertoires could be characterized only after the peak T cell response. Reportedly, close to half of the unique spike-specific TCRs recognized epitopes lying outside the regions that are mutated in the B.1.351 and B.1.1.7 variants. The 56-69-year group was small, and its depth increase did not reach significance, likely because of low power. A significant rise in spike-specific TCR breadth and depth was observed after two AZD1222 doses relative to day 0 and relative to MenACWY recipients. Most participants were white British and females outnumbered males, and the authors suggested that clonal diversity may have been underestimated. The whole spike protein was spanned by vaccine-associated CD4 TCRs, and dominant responses were seen in regions 160-218 and 743-854.

The CDR3 runs 13 amino acids, cysteine and phenylalanine included. Just CDR3 DNA is preserved here, 39 bases in frame from base 1. CDR1 SGHRS and CDR2 YFSETQ were looked up in the germline V gene. For this chain, trimming is 4 bases at the V end and 9 bases at the J end, and the number of junction bases without a gene match is 6. This clonotype was sampled from an adult in good health. Sequencing used peripheral blood, obtained on day 0 of AZD1222 vaccination. Recombination joined TRBV5-1 with TRBJ2-1, and TRBD1 matches 8 of the central bases. The CDR3 in this case is CASSNRGSVEQFF. The DNA sequence is given as TGCGCCAGCAGCAACAGGGGGTCTGTTGAGCAGTTCTTC.